The rows below give T cell receptor beta chains drawn from one sample of a study of shared clonotypes between healthy human individuals. Generated by immunoSEQ multiplex PCR, the TCRdb table keeps only in-frame clones and is missing some. The profile shows about 960,000 clones, less than 85% of them singletons. Sequencing was performed on memory CD4+ T cells sorted from blood. Receptors were obtained from a man aged 18 to 29 in good health. CDR3s include the opening cysteine and the closing phenylalanine or tryptophan. The D gene is left open where the match is weak. Clone size is shown for a subset of rows, as once, few, many or a class of expanded clone.

d_gene,v_gene,abundance,len,j_gene,CDR3aa,CDR3nt
TRBD2,TRBV11-2,many,15,TRBJ2-7,CASSPSGRLKDEQYF,TGTGCCAGCAGCCCCTCCGGGAGGCTTAAAGACGAGCAGTACTTC
NA,TRBV10-3,NA,14,TRBJ1-5,CAISGDGANQPQHF,TGTGCCATCAGCGGGGACGGGGCTAATCAGCCCCAGCATTTT
TRBD1,TRBV5-1,NA,15,TRBJ2-7,CASSTWGQGINEQYF,TGCGCCAGCAGTACTTGGGGACAGGGGATCAACGAGCAGTACTTC
NA,TRBV6-5,NA,14,TRBJ2-7,CASSDLGSSYEQYF,TGTGCCAGCAGCGACCTAGGGAGCTCCTACGAGCAGTACTTC
NA,TRBV5-1,NA,16,TRBJ2-2,CASSFQGTDNTGELFF,TGCGCCAGCAGCTTCCAAGGGACTGATAACACCGGGGAGCTGTTTTTT
TRBD1,TRBV5-4,NA,15,TRBJ2-3,CASSATGGATDTQYF,TGTGCCAGCAGCGCTACAGGGGGCGCAACAGATACGCAGTATTTT
NA,TRBV7-9,NA,11,TRBJ1-2,CASSLMGGYTF,TGTGCCAGCAGCTTGATGGGGGGCTACACCTTC
NA,TRBV7-2,NA,13,TRBJ2-5,CASSPRAPETQYF,TGTGCCAGCAGCCCTCGGGCCCCAGAGACCCAGTACTTC
TRBD1,TRBV5-4,NA,16,TRBJ1-2,CASSLRTGANFYGYTF,TGTGCCAGCAGCTTAAGGACAGGGGCTAACTTCTATGGCTACACCTTC
NA,TRBV6-5,few,13,TRBJ1-1,CASSGHMNTEAFF,TGTGCCAGCAGTGGGCACATGAACACTGAAGCTTTCTTT
TRBD2,TRBV6-5,few,15,TRBJ2-1,CASRPGLAENNEQFF,TGTGCCAGCAGACCTGGACTAGCGGAAAACAATGAGCAGTTCTTC
TRBD1,TRBV9,NA,13,TRBJ2-7,CASSRDRAGEQYF,TGTGCCAGCAGCCGTGACAGGGCGGGCGAGCAGTACTTC
TRBD2,TRBV7-3,NA,16,TRBJ2-1,CASSRGLAGNVDEQFF,TGTGCCAGCAGCCGGGGACTAGCGGGGAACGTCGATGAGCAGTTCTTC
NA,TRBV18,NA,13,TRBJ1-1,CASSPIGNTEAFF,TGTGCCAGCTCACCAATAGGTAACACTGAAGCTTTCTTT
NA,TRBV2,NA,14,TRBJ2-7,CASTQTLLLYEQYF,TGTGCCAGCACCCAGACACTGCTGCTGTACGAGCAGTACTTC
NA,TRBV5-4,few,13,TRBJ2-2,CASSVGNTGELFF,TGTGCCAGCAGCGTCGGAAACACCGGGGAGCTGTTTTTT
TRBD1,TRBV5-1,few,16,TRBJ2-1,CASSPRTGKQNNEQFF,TGCGCCAGCAGCCCGCGGACAGGGAAACAGAACAATGAGCAGTTCTTC
NA,TRBV5-4,NA,16,TRBJ1-1,CASSRLGQPYNTEAFF,TGTGCCAGCAGCCGACTCGGACAGCCTTATAACACTGAAGCTTTCTTT
TRBD2,TRBV11-2,NA,14,TRBJ2-2,CASSPGLNTGELFF,TGTGCCAGCAGTCCGGGACTAAACACCGGGGAGCTGTTTTTT
NA,TRBV5-5,NA,17,TRBJ2-7,CASSRRDFRDTIYEQYF,TGTGCCAGCAGCCGCAGGGACTTCCGGGATACAATCTACGAGCAGTACTTC
TRBD2,TRBV5-1,once,17,TRBJ2-2,CASSKGLAAANTGELFF,TGCGCCAGCAGTAAAGGACTAGCGGCCGCGAACACCGGGGAGCTGTTTTTT
TRBD2,TRBV18,NA,16,TRBJ2-7,CASSPWTSGRAYEQYF,TGTGCCAGCTCACCTTGGACTAGCGGGAGGGCCTACGAGCAGTACTTC
NA,TRBV5-5,NA,14,TRBJ1-4,CASRRGHGIEKLFF,TGTGCCAGCAGGCGGGGACATGGTATAGAAAAACTGTTTTTT
NA,TRBV2,once,15,TRBJ1-2,CASSELGGAGYGYTF,TGTGCCAGCAGTGAATTGGGGGGCGCTGGCTATGGCTACACCTTC
TRBD2,TRBV5-4,NA,12,TRBJ2-1,CASSSSGVEQFF,TGTGCCAGCAGCTCCAGCGGGGTTGAGCAGTTCTTC